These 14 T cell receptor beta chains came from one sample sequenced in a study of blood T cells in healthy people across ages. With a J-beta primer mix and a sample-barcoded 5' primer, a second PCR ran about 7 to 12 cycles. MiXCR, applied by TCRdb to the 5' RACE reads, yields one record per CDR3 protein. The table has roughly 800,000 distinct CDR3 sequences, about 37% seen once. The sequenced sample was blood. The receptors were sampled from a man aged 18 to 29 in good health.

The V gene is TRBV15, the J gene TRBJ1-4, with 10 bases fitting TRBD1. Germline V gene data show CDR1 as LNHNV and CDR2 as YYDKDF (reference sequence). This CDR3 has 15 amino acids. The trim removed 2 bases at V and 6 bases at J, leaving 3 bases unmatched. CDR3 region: CATSRTGTGDEKLFF. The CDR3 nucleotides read TGTGCCACCAGCAGAACCGGGACAGGGGATGAAAAACTGTTTTTT.

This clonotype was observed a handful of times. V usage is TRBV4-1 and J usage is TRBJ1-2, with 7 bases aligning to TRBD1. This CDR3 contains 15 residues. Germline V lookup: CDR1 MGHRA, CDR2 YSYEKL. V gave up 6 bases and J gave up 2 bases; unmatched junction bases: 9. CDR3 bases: TGCGCCAGCAGGTCTGTACTGGGACAGAACTATGGCTACACCTTC. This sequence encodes CASRSVLGQNYGYTF.

CDR3 sequence reads: CASSGTGKYEQFF. CDR3 DNA: TGTGCCAGCAGTGGGACAGGGAAATATGAGCAGTTCTTC. The rearrangement uses TRBV6-2 or TRBV6-3 and TRBJ2-1, with TRBD1 matching over 9 bases. The germline CDR1 and CDR2 sequences are MNHEY and SVGEGT. V lost 5 bases, J lost 8 bases, and 4 bases stayed unmatched. The CDR3 runs 13 residues.

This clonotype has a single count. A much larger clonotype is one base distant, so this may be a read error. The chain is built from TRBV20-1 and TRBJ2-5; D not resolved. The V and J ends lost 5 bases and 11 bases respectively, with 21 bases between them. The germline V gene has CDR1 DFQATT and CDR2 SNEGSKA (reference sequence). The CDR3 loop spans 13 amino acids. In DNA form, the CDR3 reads TGCAGTGCTCCTCCTAGAATTCTGAATGAGCAGTACTTC. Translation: CSAPPRILNEQYF.

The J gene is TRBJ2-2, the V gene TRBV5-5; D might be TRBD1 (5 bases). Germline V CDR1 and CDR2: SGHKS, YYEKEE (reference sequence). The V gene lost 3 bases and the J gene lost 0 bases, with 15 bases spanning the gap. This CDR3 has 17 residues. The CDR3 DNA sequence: TGTGCCAGCAGCTGGACGTGGGGCAGGGCGAACACCGGGGAGCTGTTTTTT. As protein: CASSWTWGRANTGELFF. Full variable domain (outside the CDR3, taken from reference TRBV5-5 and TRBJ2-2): DAGVTQSPTHLIKTRGQQVTLRCSPISGHKSVSWYQQVLGQGPQFIFQYYEKEERGRGNFPDRFSARQFPNYSSELNVNALLLGDSALYLCASSWTWGRANTGELFFGEGSRLTVL.

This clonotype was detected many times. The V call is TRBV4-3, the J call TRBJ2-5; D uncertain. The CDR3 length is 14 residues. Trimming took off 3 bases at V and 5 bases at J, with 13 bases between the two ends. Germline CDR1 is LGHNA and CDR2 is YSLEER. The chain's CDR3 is CASSQTVRGETQYF. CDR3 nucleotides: TGCGCCAGCAGCCAGACTGTCCGAGGCGAGACCCAGTACTTC.

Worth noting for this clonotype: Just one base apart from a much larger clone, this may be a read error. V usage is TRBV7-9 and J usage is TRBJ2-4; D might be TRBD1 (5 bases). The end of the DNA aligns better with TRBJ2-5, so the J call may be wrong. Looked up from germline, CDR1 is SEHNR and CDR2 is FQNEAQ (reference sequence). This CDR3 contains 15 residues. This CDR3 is CASSLTQGNQGTQYF. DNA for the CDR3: TGTGCCAGCAGTCTTACCCAGGGTAATCAAGGGACCCAGTACTTC.

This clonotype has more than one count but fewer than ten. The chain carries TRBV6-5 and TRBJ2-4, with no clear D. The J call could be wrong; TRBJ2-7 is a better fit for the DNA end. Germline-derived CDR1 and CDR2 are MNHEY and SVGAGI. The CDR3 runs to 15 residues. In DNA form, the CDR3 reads TGTGCCAGCAGTTACGCGGCAGGTGACTCCTACGAGCAGTACTTC. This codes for CASSYAAGDSYEQYF.

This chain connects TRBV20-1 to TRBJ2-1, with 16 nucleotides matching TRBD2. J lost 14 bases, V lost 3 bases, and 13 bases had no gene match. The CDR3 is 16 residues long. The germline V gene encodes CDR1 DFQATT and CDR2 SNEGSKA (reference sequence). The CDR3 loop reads CSAREQRGLAGGREFF. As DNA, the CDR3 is TGCAGTGCTAGGGAACAAAGGGGACTAGCGGGAGGGCGGGAGTTCTTC.

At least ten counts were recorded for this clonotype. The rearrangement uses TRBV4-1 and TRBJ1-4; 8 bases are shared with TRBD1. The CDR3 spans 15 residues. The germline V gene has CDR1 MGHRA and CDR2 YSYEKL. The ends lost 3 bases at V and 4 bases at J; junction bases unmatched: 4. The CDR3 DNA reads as TGCGCCAGCAGCCAGGCGGACAGGGTTAATGAAAAACTGTTTTTT. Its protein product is CASSQADRVNEKLFF.

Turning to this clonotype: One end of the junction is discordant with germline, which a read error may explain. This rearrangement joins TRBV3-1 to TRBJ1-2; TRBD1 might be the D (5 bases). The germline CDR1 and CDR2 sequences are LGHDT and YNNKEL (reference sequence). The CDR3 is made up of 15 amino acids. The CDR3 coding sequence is TGTGCCAGCAGCCAAGACGGCAGGGTGGGAGATGGCTGCACCTTC. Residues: CASSQDGRVGDGCTF.

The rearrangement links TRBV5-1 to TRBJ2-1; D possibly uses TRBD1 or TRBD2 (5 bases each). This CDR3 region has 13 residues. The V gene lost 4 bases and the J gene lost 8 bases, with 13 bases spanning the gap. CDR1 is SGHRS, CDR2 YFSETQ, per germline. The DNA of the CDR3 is TGCGCCAGCAGCGAAGGGACGGGTGATGAGCAGTTCTTC. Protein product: CASSEGTGDEQFF. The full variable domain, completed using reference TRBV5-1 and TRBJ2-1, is KAGVTQTPRYLIKTRGQQVTLSCSPISGHRSVSWYQQTPGQGLQFLFEYFSETQRNKGNFPGRFSGRQFSNSRSEMNVSTLELGDSALYLCASSEGTGDEQFFGPGTRLTVL.

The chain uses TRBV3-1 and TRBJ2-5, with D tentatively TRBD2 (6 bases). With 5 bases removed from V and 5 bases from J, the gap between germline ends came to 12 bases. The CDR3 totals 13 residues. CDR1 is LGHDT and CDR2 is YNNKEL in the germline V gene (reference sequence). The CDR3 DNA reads TGTGCCAGCAGCGTGGAGGGAGAGGAGACCCAGTACTTC. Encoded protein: CASSVEGEETQYF.

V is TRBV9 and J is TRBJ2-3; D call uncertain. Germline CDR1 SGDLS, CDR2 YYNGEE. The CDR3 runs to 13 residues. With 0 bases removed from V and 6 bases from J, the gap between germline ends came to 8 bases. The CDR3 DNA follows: TGTGCCAGCAGCGTAGGGGATGAGGATACGCAGTATTTT. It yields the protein CASSVGDEDTQYF.